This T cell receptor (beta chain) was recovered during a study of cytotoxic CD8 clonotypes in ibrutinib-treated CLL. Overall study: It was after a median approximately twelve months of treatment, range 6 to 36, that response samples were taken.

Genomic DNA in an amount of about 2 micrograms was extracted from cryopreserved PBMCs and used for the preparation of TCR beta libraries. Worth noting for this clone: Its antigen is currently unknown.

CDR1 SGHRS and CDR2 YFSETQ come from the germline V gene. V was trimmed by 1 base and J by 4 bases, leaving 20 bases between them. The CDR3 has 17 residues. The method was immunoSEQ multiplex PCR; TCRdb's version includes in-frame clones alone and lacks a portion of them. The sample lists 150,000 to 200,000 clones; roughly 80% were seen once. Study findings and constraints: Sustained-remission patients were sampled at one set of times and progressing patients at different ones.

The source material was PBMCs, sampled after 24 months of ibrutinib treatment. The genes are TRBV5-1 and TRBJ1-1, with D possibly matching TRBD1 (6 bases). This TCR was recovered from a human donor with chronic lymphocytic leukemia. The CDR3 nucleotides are TGCGCCAGCAGCTTGTTACAGGGTGGGCCTACTTTCACTGAAGCTTTCTTT. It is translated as CASSLLQGGPTFTEAFF.